This is a list of T cell receptor beta chains from one sample in a study of vaccination and CD4 T cells after COVID-19. Their specific antigens are unknown. TCRdb itself ran the PCR reads through MiXCR, one entry per CDR3 protein. The sample has 20,000 to 25,000 distinct CDR3 sequences, about 33% seen once. This specimen consisted of CD4+ T cells from blood, cultured in vitro, obtained about 7 months after SARS-CoV-2 vaccination. All receptors come from a human donor who had recovered from COVID-19. Both conserved end residues are part of each CDR3. D genes are given only for firm matches. Only part of the rows carry a size: once, few, many, or a class if the clone is expanded.

cdr3_nt	cdr3_aa	j_call	d_call	v_call	clone_size
TGCGCCAGCAGCCCGGACAGGGGGCATAACAATGAGCAGTTCTTC	CASSPDRGHNNEQFF	TRBJ2-1	TRBD1	TRBV4-3	once
TGTGCCAGCAGCTTATCGGACTACGAGCAGTACTTC	CASSLSDYEQYF	TRBJ2-7	-	TRBV11-2	few
TGTGCCAGCAGCCCCCGGGGTGACAGTACCTACGAGCAGTACTTC	CASSPRGDSTYEQYF	TRBJ2-7	-	TRBV6-2/TRBV6-3	-
TGTGCCAGTAGGAGATCCGGAACAGAGAGCTATGGCTACACCTTC	CASRRSGTESYGYTF	TRBJ1-2	-	TRBV19	few
TGTGCCACCAGTGATTTGGGGACGGTGAACACTGAAGCTTTCTTT	CATSDLGTVNTEAFF	TRBJ1-1	-	TRBV24-1	-
TGCAGTGCTATTACTAGCGGGGGGGCTGGAGGCACAGATACGCAGTATTTT	CSAITSGGAGGTDTQYF	TRBJ2-3	TRBD2	TRBV20-1	-
TGTGCCAGTAGGCGGTCATCGGGAGGAGTGTACAATGAGCAGTTCTTC	CASRRSSGGVYNEQFF	TRBJ2-1	TRBD2	TRBV19	few
TGTGCCAGCAGCAACAGGGGAGGGGGCATCTATGGCTACACCTTC	CASSNRGGGIYGYTF	TRBJ1-2	TRBD1	TRBV5-8	-
TGTGCCAGCAGCAAACTATTTGTCAGCGGGACGTACCAAGAGACCCAGTACTTC	CASSKLFVSGTYQETQYF	TRBJ2-5	-	TRBV21-1	-
TGCAGTGCACGAGGGGGTACCTACGAGCAGTACTTC	CSARGGTYEQYF	TRBJ2-7	-	TRBV20-1	-
TGTGCCAGCGGGTTGATGGGAGAGACCCAGTACTTC	CASGLMGETQYF	TRBJ2-5	-	TRBV2	-
TGTGCCAGCAGCTCAGAGCAGGGTGTTAGTTATGGCTACACCTTC	CASSSEQGVSYGYTF	TRBJ1-2	-	TRBV6-1	few
TGTGCCAGCAGCCGCAAGGGACCGCCGCCGAATGAGCAGTTCTTC	CASSRKGPPPNEQFF	TRBJ2-1	-	TRBV11-3	-
TGTGCCAGCAGTGAACTTCCCAACCGTCACCCCTTCTATGGCTACACCTTC	CASSELPNRHPFYGYTF	TRBJ1-2	-	TRBV6-1	few
TGTGCCAGCAGCTTCCGGGCGGGGAGCGGGCGTGAAGAAAAACTGTTTTTT	CASSFRAGSGREEKLFF	TRBJ1-4	-	TRBV11-3	once
TGTGCCAGCAGCTTAGCGTCTAGCGGATCTCAAGAGACCCAGTACTTC	CASSLASSGSQETQYF	TRBJ2-5	TRBD2	TRBV7-2	-
TGTGCCAGCAGCTTATTTTCCTCGAATACAGGGAGACAGTTCTTC	CASSLFSSNTGRQFF	TRBJ2-1	-	TRBV7-2	-
TGTGCCAGCAGCTACTACCGGGCCCCCGGCGGTGAGCAGTTCTTC	CASSYYRAPGGEQFF	TRBJ2-1	-	TRBV7-2	few
TGCAGCGGGAAGACAGGGGCAGAGACCCAGTACTTC	CSGKTGAETQYF	TRBJ2-5	TRBD1	TRBV29-1	-
TGCAGTGCCCCACCGGGGACAGGGTCCCAAGAGACCCAGTACTTC	CSAPPGTGSQETQYF	TRBJ2-5	TRBD1	TRBV20-1	-
TGTGCCAGCTCGCGGGGATTAGGCTACGAGCAGTACTTC	CASSRGLGYEQYF	TRBJ2-7	-	TRBV7-9	-
TGTGCCAGCACGGGGAGACGACAGGGCTTGAACACTGAAGCTTTCTTT	CASTGRRQGLNTEAFF	TRBJ1-1	TRBD1	TRBV19	-
TGTGCCAGCAGCCACCCCCGGCTAGCGGGGGCCCATGAGCAGTTCTTC	CASSHPRLAGAHEQFF	TRBJ2-1	TRBD2	TRBV7-9	few
TGTGCCAGCAGCGTGGGGGGACAGGGGTATGGCTACACCTTC	CASSVGGQGYGYTF	TRBJ1-2	TRBD1	TRBV5-4	medium-sized
TGTGCCAGCAGCTTGGACAGGGGTTGGGAGACCCAGTACTTC	CASSLDRGWETQYF	TRBJ2-5	TRBD1	TRBV7-2	-
TGTGCCACCTCGTCGGGGGGTTCAGGAGATACGCAGTATTTT	CATSSGGSGDTQYF	TRBJ2-3	TRBD2	TRBV24-1	-
TGTGCCAGCAGTTACTCGGCAGGCGGCCACACTGAAGCTTTCTTT	CASSYSAGGHTEAFF	TRBJ1-1	-	TRBV6-5	few
TGTGCCAGCAGTTCCGGGACAGACGTGAACACTGAAGCTTTCTTT	CASSSGTDVNTEAFF	TRBJ1-1	TRBD1	TRBV28	-
TGTGCCAGCAGCCCCCGCGGGGGCGGCTCGGTTGAAGCTTTCTTT	CASSPRGGGSVEAFF	TRBJ1-1	-	TRBV7-2	-